This T cell receptor beta chain was retrieved from a study of shared clonotypes between healthy human individuals. Overall study: The plates for each donor numbered three CD4 naive, three CD4 memory, two CD8 naive and one CD8 memory.

Study-wide points: Relative to clonotypes present in all four donors, those not shared had lower generation probabilities. Estimated clonotype richness was generally higher in naive than memory subsets.

This table comes from immunoSEQ multiplex PCR, and its TCRdb copy is limited to in-frame clones, with some not included. The sample gives about 2,200,000 clones, about 92% of which show up once; under 2% is in the top ten. Of note for this clone: Its matching antigen is unknown.

Naive CD8 cells lacked CD45RO, underwent positive selection for CCR7 and left out terminally differentiated effector memory CD45RA+ cells. The sequence derives from a man between 18 and 29 years old in good health. Some clones in this sample may be carry-over from other donors' samples. The sequencing sample was made of naive CD8+ T cells from PBMCs.

The CDR3 loop reads CASSQLGDSYEQYF. CDR3 DNA sequence: TGTGCCAGCAGTCAATTGGGGGACTCCTACGAGCAGTACTTC. The genes are TRBV6-5 and TRBJ2-7; TRBD1 or TRBD2 may be the D gene (5 bases each). Trimming removed 5 bases from V and 0 bases from J, with 11 bases in between. This CDR3 spans 14 amino acids. Per the germline V gene, CDR1 is MNHEY and CDR2 is SVGAGI.